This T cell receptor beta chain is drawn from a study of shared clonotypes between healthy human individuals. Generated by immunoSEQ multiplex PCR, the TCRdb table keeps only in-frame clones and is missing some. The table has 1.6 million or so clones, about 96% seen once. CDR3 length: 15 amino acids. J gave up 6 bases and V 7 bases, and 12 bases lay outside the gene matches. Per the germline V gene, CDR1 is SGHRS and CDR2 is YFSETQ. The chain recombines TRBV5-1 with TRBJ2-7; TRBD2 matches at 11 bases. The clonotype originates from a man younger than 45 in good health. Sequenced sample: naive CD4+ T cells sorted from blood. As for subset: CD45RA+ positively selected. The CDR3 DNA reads TGCGCCAGCGGGGTTACTAGCGGGAGAACGGGCGAGCAGTACTTC. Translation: CASGVTSGRTGEQYF.